These 2 T cell receptor beta chains were all obtained from the same sample, sequenced in a study of Ad26.COV2.S vaccination and SARS-CoV-2 variants. Specified treatment: some 20 received Ad26.COV2.S at low or high dose, single or two shots; a few received placebo; per-sample allocation not given. Each sample was drawn 63 days after the first injection (of vaccine or placebo). Some clones are missing from TCRdb's copy, which holds only in-frame ones; the method was immunoSEQ multiplex PCR. The sample has around 300,000 clones, approximately 87% seen once. The specimen was peripheral blood, collected in a trial of Ad26.COV2.S vaccine versus placebo. The origin of the receptors is a person aged 18-60 years who received the Ad26.COV2.S COVID-19 vaccine or a placebo.

The V and J genes are TRBV30 and TRBJ1-2; 8 positions agree with TRBD1. The trim removed 3 bases at V and 0 bases at J, leaving 9 bases unmatched. CDR1 is GTSNPN and CDR2 is SVGIG in the germline V gene (reference sequence). This CDR3 region has 16 residues. CDR3 nucleotides: TGTGCCTGGAGACCTAACCCACAGGGGGCTAACTATGGCTACACCTTC. It yields the protein CAWRPNPQGANYGYTF.

This rearrangement joins TRBV11-2 to TRBJ2-1; no clear D. V lost 5 bases and J lost 2, with 10 bases in between. The CDR3 covers 14 residues. Per germline, CDR1 SGHAT and CDR2 FQNNGV. Here the CDR3 reads CASSQVHTYNEQFF. The CDR3 DNA follows: TGTGCCAGCAGCCAGGTACACACCTACAATGAGCAGTTCTTC.